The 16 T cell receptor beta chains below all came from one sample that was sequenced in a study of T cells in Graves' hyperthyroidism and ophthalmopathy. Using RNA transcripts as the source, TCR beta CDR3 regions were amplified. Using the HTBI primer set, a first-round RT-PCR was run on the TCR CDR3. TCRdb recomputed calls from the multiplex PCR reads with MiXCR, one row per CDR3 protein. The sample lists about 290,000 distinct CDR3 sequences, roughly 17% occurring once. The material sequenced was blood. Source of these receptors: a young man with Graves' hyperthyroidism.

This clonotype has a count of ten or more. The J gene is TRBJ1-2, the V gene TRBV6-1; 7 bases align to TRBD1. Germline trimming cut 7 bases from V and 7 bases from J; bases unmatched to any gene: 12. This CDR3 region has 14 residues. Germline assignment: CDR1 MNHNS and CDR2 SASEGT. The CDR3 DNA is TGTGCCAGCACGGGGACAGCCCTAACGAGTGGCTACACCTTC. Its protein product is CASTGTALTSGYTF.

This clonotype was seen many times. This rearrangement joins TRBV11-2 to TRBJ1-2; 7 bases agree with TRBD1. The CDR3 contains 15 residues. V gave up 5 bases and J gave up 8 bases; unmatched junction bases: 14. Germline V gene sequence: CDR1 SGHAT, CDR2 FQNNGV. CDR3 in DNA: TGTGCCAGCAGCCCCCGGACAGGCCCTGACCGCGGCTACACCTTC. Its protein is CASSPRTGPDRGYTF. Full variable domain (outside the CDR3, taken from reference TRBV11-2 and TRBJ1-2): EAGVAQSPRYKIIEKRQSVAFWCNPISGHATLYWYQQILGQGPKLLIQFQNNGVVDDSQLPKDRFSAERLKGVDSTLKIQPAKLEDSAVYLCASSPRTGPDRGYTFGSGTRLTVV.

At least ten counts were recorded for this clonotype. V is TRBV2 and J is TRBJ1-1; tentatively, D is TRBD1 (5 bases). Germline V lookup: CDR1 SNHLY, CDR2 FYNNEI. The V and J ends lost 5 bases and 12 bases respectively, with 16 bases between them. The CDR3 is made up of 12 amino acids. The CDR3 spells CASSPIPEGTFF. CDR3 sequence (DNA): TGTGCCAGCAGTCCCATCCCCGAGGGGACTTTCTTT.

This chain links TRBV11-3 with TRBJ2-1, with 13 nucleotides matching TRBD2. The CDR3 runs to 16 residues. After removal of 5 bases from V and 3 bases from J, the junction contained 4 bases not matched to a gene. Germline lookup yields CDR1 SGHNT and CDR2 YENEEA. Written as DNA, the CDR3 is TGTGCCAGCAGCCCCCGACTAGCGGGAGGCTACAATGAGCAGTTCTTC. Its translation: CASSPRLAGGYNEQFF. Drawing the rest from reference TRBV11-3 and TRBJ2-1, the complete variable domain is EAGVVQSPRYKIIEKKQPVAFWCNPISGHNTLYWYLQNLGQGPELLIRYENEEAVDDSQLPKDRFSAERLKGVDSTLKIQPAELGDSAVYLCASSPRLAGGYNEQFFGPGTRLTVL.

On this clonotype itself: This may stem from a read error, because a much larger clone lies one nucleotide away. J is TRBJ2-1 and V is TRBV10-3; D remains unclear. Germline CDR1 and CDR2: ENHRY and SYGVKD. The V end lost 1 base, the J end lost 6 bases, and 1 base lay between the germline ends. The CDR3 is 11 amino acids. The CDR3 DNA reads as TGTGCCATCAGTGAGTTCAATGAGCAGTTCTTC. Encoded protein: CAISEFNEQFF.

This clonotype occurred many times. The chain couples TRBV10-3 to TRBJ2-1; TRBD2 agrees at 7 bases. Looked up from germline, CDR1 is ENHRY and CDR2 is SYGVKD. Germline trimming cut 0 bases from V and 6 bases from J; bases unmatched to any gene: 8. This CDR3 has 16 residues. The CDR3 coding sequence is TGTGCCATCAGTGAGTCCCGGGGGAGGGGTAGCAATGAGCAGTTCTTC. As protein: CAISESRGRGSNEQFF.

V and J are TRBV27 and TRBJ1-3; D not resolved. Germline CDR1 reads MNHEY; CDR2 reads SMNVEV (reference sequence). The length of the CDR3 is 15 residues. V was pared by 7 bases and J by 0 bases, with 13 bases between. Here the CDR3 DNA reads TGTGCCAGCATTCTCCCTTTTAACTCTGGAAACACCATATATTTT. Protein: CASILPFNSGNTIYF.

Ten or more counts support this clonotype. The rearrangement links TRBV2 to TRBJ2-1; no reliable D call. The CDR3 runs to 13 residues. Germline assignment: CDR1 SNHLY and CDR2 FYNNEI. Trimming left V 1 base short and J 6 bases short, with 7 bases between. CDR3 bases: TGTGCCAGCAGTGAAGGGTGGGCCAATGAGCAGTTCTTC. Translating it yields CASSEGWANEQFF.

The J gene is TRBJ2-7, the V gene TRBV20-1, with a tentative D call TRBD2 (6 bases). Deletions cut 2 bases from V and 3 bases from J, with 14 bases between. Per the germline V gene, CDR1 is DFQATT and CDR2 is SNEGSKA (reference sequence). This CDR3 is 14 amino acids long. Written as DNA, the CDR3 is TGCAGTGCTAGACGACTAGTTAAAGGCTACGAGCAGTACTTC. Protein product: CSARRLVKGYEQYF.

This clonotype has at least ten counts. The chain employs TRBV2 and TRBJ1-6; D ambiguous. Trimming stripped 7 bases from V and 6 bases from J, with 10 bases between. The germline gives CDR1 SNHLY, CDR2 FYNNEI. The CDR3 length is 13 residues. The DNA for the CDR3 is TGTGCCAGCAAGCTGACATTTAATTCACCCCTCCACTTT. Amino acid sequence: CASKLTFNSPLHF.

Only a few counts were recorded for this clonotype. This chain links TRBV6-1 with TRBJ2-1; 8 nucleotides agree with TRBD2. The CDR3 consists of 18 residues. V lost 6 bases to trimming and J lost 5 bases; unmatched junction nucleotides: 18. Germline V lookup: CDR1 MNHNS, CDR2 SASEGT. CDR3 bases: TGTGCCAGCAGCCGCCCGACATCGACTAGCGTGATTGACAATGAGCAGTTCTTC. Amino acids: CASSRPTSTSVIDNEQFF.

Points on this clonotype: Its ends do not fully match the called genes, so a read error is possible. CDR3 loop: CVSSLGWRGDTQYF. The CDR3 DNA sequence: TGCGTCAGCAGCTTGGGCTGGAGGGGCGATACGCAGTATTTT. V is TRBV5-1 and J is TRBJ2-3, with D maybe TRBD2 (6 bases). The CDR3 is made up of 14 amino acids. CDR1 is SGHRS and CDR2 is YFSETQ in the germline V gene. The whole variable domain, remainder taken from reference TRBV5-1 and TRBJ2-3, is KAGVTQTPRYLIKTRGQQVTLSCSPISGHRSVSWYQQTPGQGLQFLFEYFSETQRNKGNFPGRFSGRQFSNSRSEMNVSTLELGDSALYLCVSSLGWRGDTQYFGPGTRLTVL.

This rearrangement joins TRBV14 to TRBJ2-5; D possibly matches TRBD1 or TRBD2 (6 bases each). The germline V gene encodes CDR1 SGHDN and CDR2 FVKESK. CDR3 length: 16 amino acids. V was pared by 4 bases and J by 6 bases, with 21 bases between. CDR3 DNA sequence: TGTGCCAGCAGCCGAGGGGGACTTGCCGTGGGAAAGACCCAGTACTTC. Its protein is CASSRGGLAVGKTQYF.

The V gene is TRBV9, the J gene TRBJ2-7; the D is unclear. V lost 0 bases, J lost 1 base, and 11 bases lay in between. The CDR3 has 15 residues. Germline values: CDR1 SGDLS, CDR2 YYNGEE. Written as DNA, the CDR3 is TGTGCCAGCAGCGTAGCCTACCACCCTTCCTACGAGCAGTACTTC. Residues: CASSVAYHPSYEQYF. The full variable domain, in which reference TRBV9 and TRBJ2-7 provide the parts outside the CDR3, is DSGVTQTPKHLITATGQRVTLRCSPRSGDLSVYWYQQSLDQGLQFLIQYYNGEERAKGNILERFSAQQFPDLHSELNLSSLELGDSALYFCASSVAYHPSYEQYFGPGTRLTVT.

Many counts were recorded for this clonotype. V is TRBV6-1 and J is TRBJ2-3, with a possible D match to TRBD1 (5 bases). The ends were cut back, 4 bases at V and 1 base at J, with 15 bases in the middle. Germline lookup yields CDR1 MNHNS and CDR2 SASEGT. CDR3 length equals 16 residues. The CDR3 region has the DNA TGTGCCAGCAGTGCCTTGCAGGGCGGCCGCACAGATACGCAGTATTTT. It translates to CASSALQGGRTDTQYF.

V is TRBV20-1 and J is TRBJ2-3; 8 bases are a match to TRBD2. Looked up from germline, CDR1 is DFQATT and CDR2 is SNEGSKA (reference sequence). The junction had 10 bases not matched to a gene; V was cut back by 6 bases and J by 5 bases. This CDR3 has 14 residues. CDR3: CSARLSAGEDTQYF. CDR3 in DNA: TGCAGTGCGAGGCTGTCAGCGGGAGAAGATACGCAGTATTTT.